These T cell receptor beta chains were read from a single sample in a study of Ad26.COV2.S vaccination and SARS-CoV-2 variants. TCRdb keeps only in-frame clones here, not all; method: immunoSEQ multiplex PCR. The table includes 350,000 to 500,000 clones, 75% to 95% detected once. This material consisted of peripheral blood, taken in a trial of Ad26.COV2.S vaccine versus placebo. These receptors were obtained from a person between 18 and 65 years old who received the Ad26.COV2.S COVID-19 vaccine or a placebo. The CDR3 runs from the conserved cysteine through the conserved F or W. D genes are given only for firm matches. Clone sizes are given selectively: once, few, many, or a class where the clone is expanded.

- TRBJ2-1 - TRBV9 CASSVSQGDNEQFF TGTGCCAGCAGCGTGAGTCAGGGAGACAATGAGCAGTTCTTC
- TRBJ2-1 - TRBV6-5 CASSYRQHNEQFF TGTGCCAGCAGTTACAGACAGCACAATGAGCAGTTCTTC
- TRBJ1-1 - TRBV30 CAWLLGSMNTEAFF TGTGCCTGGCTGCTGGGGAGTATGAACACTGAAGCTTTCTTT
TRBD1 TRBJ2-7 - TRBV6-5 CASRGWDRVTYEQYF TGTGCCAGCAGAGGGTGGGACAGGGTAACCTACGAGCAGTACTTC
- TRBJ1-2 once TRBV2 CASSEPSALREGYTF TGTGCCAGCAGTGAACCCTCGGCTCTCCGGGAGGGCTACACCTTC
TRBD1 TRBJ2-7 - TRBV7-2 CASSPRQGRGEQYF TGTGCCAGCAGCCCACGACAGGGACGAGGCGAGCAGTACTTC
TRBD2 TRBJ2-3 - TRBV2 CASSEAPSGSGSRQYF TGTGCCAGCAGTGAAGCGCCTAGCGGGAGTGGGAGTAGGCAGTATTTT
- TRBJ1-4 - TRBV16 CASSQWGDPNEKLFF TGTGCCAGCAGCCAATGGGGGGATCCTAATGAAAAACTGTTTTTT
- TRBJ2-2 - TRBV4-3 CASSQGGRNTGELFF TGCGCCAGCAGCCAAGGCGGGCGCAACACCGGGGAGCTGTTTTTT
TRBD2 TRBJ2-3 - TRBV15 CATSRDGLAGSTDTQYF TGTGCCACCAGCAGAGACGGACTAGCGGGTAGCACAGATACGCAGTATTTT
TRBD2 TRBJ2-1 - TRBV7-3 CASSSGLAGGPEFF TGTGCCAGCAGCTCCGGACTAGCGGGAGGGCCGGAGTTCTTC
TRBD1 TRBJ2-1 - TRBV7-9 CASSHRGGGYNEQFF TGTGCCAGCAGCCACAGGGGTGGCGGGTACAATGAGCAGTTCTTC
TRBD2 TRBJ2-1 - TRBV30 CAWSSPGSGIHLYNEQFF TGTGCCTGGTCTAGTCCTGGAAGCGGGATCCACCTCTACAATGAGCAGTTCTTC
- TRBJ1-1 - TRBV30 CAWSVLPGAEAFF TGTGCCTGGAGTGTACTTCCGGGAGCTGAAGCTTTCTTT
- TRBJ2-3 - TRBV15 CATSRTTRASGTDTQYF TGTGCCACCAGCAGAACTACCAGGGCGTCTGGCACAGATACGCAGTATTTT
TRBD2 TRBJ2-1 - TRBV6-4 CASSAAGGNNEQFF TGTGCCAGCAGTGCAGCGGGAGGGAATAATGAGCAGTTCTTC
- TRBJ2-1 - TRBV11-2 CASSEGIPGTYNEQFF TGTGCCAGCAGCGAAGGAATCCCGGGCACCTACAATGAGCAGTTCTTC
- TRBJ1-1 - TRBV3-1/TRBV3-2 CASSQWDRNTEAFF TGTGCCAGCAGCCAATGGGATAGGAACACTGAAGCTTTCTTT
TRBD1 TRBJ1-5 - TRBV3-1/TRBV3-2 CASSQDLGTGAAFNQPQHF TGTGCCAGCAGCCAAGATCTTGGGACAGGGGCCGCTTTCAATCAGCCCCAGCATTTT
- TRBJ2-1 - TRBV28 CASRPIDGSSYNEQFF TGTGCCAGCAGACCCATCGACGGGAGCTCCTACAATGAGCAGTTCTTC
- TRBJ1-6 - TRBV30 CAWSGVAPNSPLHF TGTGCCTGGAGTGGAGTAGCCCCCAATTCACCCCTCCACTTT
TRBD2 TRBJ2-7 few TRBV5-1 CASSLAKTSGPYEQYF TGCGCCAGCAGCTTGGCCAAAACTAGCGGGCCATACGAGCAGTACTTC
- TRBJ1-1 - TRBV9 CASSVGIGTEAFF TGTGCCAGCAGCGTAGGAATCGGCACTGAAGCTTTCTTT
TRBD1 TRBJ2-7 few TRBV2 CASRGWTGGNGYEQYF TGTGCCAGCAGAGGTTGGACAGGGGGAAATGGCTACGAGCAGTACTTC
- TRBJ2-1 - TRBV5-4 CASSLGAAGYNEQFF TGTGCCAGCAGCTTAGGGGCGGCGGGTTACAATGAGCAGTTCTTC
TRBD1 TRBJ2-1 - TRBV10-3 CAISEAAGGSYNEQFF TGTGCCATCAGTGAGGCTGCAGGGGGCTCTTACAATGAGCAGTTCTTC
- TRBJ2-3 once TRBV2 CASSQESTDTQYF TGTGCCAGCAGCCAAGAAAGCACAGATACGCAGTATTTT
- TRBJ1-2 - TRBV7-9 CASSLGGFNYGYTF TGTGCCAGCAGCTTAGGAGGATTTAACTATGGCTACACCTTC
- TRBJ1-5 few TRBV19 CASSLDRGFNQPQHF TGTGCCAGTAGTTTAGACAGAGGTTTCAATCAGCCCCAGCATTTT
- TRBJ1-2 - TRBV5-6 CASSPRTPRDYGYTF TGTGCCAGCAGCCCCCGGACCCCGCGGGACTATGGCTACACCTTC
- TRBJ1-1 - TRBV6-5 CASSLTGIFTEAFF TGTGCCAGCAGCCTCACAGGGATTTTCACTGAAGCTTTCTTT
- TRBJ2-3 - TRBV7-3 CASSFSRRTDTQYF TGTGCCAGCAGCTTTTCTAGAAGGACAGATACGCAGTATTTT
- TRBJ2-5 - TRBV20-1 CSASSWGEETQYF TGCAGTGCTAGTTCTTGGGGTGAAGAGACCCAGTACTTC